This TCR beta chain appears in the sequencing data of a study of shared T cell receptors in the human thymus. Germline loops: CDR1 MGHRA, CDR2 YSYEKL. The CDR3 contains 15 residues. The V gene lost 1 base and the J gene lost 8 bases, with 12 bases spanning the gap. Assay used: immunoSEQ multiplex PCR; TCRdb lists only in-frame clones, some missing. This sample has 600,000 to 900,000 clones, with roughly 85% found just once. A further study also used this sample, focusing on human thymus T cells.

The rearrangement uses TRBV4-1 and TRBJ1-6, with a tentative D call TRBD1 (5 bases). The source is a girl less than two years old with a congenital heart defect. The specimen sequenced was thymocytes. CDR3 sequence reads: CASSQGGDSDSPLHF. CDR3 coding DNA: TGCGCCAGCAGCCAAGGGGGGGACTCCGATTCACCCCTCCACTTT.